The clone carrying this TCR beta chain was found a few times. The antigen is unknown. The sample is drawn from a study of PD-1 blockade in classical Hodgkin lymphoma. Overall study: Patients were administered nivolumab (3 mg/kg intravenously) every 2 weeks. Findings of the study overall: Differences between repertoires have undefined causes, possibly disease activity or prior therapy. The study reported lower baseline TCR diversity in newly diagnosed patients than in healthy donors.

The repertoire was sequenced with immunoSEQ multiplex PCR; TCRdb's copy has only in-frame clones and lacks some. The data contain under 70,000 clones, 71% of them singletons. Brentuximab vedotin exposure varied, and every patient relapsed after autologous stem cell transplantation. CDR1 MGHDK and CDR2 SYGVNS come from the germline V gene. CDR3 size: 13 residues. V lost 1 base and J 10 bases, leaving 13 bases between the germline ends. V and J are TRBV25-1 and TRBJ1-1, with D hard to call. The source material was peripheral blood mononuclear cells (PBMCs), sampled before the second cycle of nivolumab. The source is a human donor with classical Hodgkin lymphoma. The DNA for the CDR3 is TGTGCCAGCAGTGAATCCCCCCCGGTGCGAGCTTTCTTT. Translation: CASSESPPVRAFF. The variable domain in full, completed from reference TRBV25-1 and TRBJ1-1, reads EADIYQTPRYLVIGTGKKITLECSQTMGHDKMYWYQQDPGMELHLIHYSYGVNSTEKGDLSSESTVSRIRTEHFPLTLESARPSHTSQYLCASSESPPVRAFFGQGTRLTVV.